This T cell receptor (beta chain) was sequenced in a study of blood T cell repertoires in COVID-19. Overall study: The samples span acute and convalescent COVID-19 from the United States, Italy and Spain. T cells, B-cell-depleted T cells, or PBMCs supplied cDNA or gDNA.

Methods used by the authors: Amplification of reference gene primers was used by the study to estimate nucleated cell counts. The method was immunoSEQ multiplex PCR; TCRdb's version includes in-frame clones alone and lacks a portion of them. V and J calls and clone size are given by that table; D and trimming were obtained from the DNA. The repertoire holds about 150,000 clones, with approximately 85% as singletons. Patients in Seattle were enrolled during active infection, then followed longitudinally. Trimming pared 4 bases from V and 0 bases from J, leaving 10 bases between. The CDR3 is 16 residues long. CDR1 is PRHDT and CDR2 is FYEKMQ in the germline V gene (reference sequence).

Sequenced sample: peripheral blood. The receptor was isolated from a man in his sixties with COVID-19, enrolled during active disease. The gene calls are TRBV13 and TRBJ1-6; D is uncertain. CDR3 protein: CASSSKLSSYNSPLHF. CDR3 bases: TGTGCCAGCAGCTCCAAATTGAGCTCCTATAATTCACCCCTCCACTTT.